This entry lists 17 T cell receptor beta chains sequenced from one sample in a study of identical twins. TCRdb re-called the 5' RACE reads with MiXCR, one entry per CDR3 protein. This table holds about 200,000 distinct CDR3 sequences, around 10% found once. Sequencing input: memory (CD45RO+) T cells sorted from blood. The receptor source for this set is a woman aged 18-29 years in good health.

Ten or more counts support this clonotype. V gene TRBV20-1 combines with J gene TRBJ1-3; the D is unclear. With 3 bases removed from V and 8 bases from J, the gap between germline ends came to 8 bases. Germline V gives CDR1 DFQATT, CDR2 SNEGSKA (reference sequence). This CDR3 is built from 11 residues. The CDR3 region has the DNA TGCAGTGCTAGGCGGGGAGACACCATATATTTT. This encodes CSARRGDTIYF.

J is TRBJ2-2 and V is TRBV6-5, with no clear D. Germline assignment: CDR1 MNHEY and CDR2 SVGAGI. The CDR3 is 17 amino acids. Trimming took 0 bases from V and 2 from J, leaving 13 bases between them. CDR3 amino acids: CASSYSVVTTNTGELFF. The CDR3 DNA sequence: TGTGCCAGCAGTTACTCGGTGGTAACGACCAACACCGGGGAGCTGTTTTTT.

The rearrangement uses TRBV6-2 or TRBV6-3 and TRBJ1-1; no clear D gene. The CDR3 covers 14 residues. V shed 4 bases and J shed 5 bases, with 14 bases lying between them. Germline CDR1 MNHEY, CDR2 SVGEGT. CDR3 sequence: CASSSDVQRTEAFF. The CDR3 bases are TGTGCCAGCAGTTCCGACGTCCAGCGTACTGAAGCTTTCTTT.

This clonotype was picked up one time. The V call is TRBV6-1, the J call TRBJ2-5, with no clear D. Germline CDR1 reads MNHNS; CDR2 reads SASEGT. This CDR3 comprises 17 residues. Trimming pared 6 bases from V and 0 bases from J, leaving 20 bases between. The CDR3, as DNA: TGTGCCAGCAGGCCCCCGACATGGGGTCTGTACCAAGAGACCCAGTACTTC. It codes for CASRPPTWGLYQETQYF.

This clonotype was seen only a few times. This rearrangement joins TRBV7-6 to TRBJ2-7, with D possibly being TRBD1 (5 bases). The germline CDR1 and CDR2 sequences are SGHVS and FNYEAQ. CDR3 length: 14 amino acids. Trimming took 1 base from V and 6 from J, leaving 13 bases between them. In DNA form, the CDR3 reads TGTGCCAGCAGCTTAGGAAAGGGGATCGGCGAGCAGTACTTC. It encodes CASSLGKGIGEQYF. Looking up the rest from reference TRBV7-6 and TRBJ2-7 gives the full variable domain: GAGVSQSPRYKVTKRGQDVALRCDPISGHVSLYWYRQALGQGPEFLTYFNYEAQQDKSGLPNDRFSAERPEGSISTLTIQRTEQRDSAMYRCASSLGKGIGEQYFGPGTRLTVT.

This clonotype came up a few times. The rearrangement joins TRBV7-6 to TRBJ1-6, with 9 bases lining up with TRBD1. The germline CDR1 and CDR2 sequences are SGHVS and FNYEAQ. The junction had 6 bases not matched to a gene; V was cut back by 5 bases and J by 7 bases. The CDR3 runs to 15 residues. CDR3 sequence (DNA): TGTGCCAGCAGCCCCCGACAGGGGGTGAATTCACCCCTCCACTTT. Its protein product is CASSPRQGVNSPLHF.

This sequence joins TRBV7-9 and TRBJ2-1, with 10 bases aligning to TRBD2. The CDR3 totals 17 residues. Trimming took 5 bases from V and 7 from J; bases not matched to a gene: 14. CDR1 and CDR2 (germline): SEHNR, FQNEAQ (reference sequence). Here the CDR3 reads CASSPSLGAGGRNEQFF. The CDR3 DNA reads TGTGCCAGCAGCCCCTCCCTGGGAGCGGGAGGGAGGAATGAGCAGTTCTTC.

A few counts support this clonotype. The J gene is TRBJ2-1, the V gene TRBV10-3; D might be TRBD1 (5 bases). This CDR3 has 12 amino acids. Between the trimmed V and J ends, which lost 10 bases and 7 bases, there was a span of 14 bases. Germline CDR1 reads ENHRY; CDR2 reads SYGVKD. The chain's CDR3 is CATRRVGNEQFF. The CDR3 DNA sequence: TGTGCCACCCGCAGGGTAGGAAATGAGCAGTTCTTC.

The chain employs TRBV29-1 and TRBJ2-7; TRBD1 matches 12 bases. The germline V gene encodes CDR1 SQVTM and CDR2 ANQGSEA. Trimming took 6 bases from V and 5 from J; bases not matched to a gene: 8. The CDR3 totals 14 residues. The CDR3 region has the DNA TGCAGCGTAGAGACCGGGACAGGGGGCGACGAGCAGTACTTC. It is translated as CSVETGTGGDEQYF.

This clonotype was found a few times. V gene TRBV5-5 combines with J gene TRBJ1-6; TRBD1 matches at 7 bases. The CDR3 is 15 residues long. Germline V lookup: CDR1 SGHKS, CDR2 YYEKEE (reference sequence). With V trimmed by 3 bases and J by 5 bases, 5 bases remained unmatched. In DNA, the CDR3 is TGTGCCAGCAGCTCGAGGGACAGTAATAATTCACCCCTCCACTTT. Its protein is CASSSRDSNNSPLHF.

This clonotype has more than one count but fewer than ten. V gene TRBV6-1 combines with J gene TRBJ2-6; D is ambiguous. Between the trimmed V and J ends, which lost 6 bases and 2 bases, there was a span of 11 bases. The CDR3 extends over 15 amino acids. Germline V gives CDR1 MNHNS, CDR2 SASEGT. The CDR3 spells CASRVRAAGANVLTF. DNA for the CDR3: TGTGCCAGCAGAGTACGTGCTGCTGGGGCCAACGTCCTGACTTTC.

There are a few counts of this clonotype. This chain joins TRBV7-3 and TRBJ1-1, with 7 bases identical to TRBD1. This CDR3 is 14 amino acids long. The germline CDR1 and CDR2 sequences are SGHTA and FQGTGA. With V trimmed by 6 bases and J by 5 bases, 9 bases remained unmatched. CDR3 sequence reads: CASSFMPGQTEAFF. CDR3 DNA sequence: TGTGCCAGCAGTTTTATGCCGGGACAGACTGAAGCTTTCTTT.

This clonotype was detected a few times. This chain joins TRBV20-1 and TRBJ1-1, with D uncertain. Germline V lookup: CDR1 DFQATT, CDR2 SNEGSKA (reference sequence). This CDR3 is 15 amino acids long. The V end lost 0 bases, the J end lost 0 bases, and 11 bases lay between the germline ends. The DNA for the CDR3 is TGCAGTGCTAGAGATCGCGGCAGGATGAACACTGAAGCTTTCTTT. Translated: CSARDRGRMNTEAFF.

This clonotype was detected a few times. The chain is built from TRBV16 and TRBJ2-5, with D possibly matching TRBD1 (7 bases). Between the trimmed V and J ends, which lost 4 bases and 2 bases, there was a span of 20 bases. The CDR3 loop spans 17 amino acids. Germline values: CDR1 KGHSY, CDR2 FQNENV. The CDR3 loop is CASSPREAGGLQETQYF. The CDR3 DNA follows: TGTGCCAGCAGCCCCCGCGAGGCAGGGGGGCTTCAAGAGACCCAGTACTTC.

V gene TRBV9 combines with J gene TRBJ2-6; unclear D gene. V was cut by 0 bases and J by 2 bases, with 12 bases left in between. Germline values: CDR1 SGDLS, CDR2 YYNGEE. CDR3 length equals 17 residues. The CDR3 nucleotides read TGTGCCAGCAGCGTAGACCCCATTAGCACTGGGGCCAACGTCCTGACTTTC. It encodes CASSVDPISTGANVLTF.

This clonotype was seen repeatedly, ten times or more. DNA for the CDR3: TGTGCCAGCAGCTTGTCTCCAGGGGTGGACTACGAGCAGTACTTC. Translation gives CASSLSPGVDYEQYF. The chain has TRBV7-8 and TRBJ2-7; TRBD1 is a possible D gene (6 bases). CDR3 size: 15 residues. In germline, CDR1 is SGHVS, CDR2 FQNEAQ. V lost 3 bases, J lost 3 bases, and 15 bases lay in between.

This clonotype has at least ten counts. The CDR3: CASTPSGGLTNEQFF. The DNA for the CDR3 is TGTGCCAGCACCCCGAGCGGGGGGCTAACCAATGAGCAGTTCTTC. The V and J genes are TRBV12-3 or TRBV12-4 and TRBJ2-1; 9 positions match TRBD2. The CDR3 has 15 residues. V was clipped by 7 bases and J by 6 bases; unmatched bases: 10.